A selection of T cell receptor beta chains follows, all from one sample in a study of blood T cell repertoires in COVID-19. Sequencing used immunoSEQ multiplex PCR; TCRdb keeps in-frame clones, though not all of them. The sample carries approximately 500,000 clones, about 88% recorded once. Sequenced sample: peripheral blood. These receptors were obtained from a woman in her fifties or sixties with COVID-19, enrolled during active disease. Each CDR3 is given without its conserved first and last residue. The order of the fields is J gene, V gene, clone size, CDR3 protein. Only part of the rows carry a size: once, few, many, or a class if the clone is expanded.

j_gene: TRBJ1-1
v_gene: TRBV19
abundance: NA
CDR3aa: ASSMWGGGDTEAF

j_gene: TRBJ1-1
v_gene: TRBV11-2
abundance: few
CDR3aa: ASSLGRVGQAF

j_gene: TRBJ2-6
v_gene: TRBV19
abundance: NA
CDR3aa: ASLPRTGDSGANVLT

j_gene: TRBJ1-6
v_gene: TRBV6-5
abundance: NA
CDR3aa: ASILSGQGDSPLH

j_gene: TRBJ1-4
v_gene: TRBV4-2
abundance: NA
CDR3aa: ASSQDRAEEKLF

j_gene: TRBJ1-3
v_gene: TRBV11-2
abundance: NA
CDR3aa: ASSVISSGNTIY

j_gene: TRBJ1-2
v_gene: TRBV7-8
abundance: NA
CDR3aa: ASSPSLGAYGYT

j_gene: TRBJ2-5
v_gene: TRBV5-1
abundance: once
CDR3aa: ASSLSRTEVETQY

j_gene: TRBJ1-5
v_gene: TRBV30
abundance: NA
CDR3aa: AWREFGRGDNQPQH

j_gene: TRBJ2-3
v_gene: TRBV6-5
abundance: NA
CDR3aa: ASSNHGTGGSTQY

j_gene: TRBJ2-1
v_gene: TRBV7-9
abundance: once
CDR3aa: ASSSFGGGTEQF

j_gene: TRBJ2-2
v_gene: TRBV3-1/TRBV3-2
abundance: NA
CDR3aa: ASSQRTGELF

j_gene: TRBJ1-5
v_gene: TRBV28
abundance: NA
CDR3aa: ASSYTYSNQPQH

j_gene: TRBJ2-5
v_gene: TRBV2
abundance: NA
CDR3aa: ASSELNRETQY

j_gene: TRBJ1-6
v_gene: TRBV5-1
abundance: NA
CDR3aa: ASRGGDLLISPLH

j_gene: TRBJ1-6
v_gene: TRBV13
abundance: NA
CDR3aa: ASSLRTGNSPLH

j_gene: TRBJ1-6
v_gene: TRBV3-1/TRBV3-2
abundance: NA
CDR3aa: ASSHVDRDSPLH

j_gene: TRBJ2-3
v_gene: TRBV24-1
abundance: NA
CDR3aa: ATSDLGTGTQY

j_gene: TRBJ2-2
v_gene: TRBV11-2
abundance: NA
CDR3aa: ASSLDPRGSTGELF

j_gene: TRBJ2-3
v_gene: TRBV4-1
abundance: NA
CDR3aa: ASSQGVAGGRTDTQY

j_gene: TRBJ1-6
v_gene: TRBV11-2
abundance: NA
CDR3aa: ASSLRGGASYNSPLH

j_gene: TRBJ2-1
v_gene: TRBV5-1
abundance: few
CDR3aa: ASSFSGPISSYNEQF

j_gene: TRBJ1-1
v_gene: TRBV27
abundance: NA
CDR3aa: ASRRGGTEAF

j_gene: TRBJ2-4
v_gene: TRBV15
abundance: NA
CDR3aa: ATGLARDMAIQY

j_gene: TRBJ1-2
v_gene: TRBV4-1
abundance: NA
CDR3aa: ASSIEGTPEYGYT

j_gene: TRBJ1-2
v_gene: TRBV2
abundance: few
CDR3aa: ASSELGPRDRSNYGYT

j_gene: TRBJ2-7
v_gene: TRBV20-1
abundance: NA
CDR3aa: SASALGDKAYEQY

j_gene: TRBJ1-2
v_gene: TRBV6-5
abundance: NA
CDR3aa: ASGQKYGYT

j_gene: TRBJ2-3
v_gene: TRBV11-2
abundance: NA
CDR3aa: ASSLAVRLDTQY

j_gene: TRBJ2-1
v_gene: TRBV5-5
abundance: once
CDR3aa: ASSPSARGYNEQF

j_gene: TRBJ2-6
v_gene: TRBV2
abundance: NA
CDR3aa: ARLGDRESTGANVLT

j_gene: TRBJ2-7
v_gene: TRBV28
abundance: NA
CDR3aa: ASSSRVGMYEQY

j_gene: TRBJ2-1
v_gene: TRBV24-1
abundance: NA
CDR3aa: ATSDSGLAGGMYNEQF

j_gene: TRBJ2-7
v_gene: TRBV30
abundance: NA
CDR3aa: AWSRTGMDEQY

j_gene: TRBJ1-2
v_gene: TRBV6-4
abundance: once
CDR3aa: ASSEGAGNYGYT

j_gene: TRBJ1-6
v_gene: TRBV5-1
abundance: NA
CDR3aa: ASSSAASTLNSPLH

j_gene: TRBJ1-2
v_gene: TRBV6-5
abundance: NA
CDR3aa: ASTLQGYQGYT

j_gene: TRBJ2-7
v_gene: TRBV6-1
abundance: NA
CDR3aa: ASSEGNRGYEQY

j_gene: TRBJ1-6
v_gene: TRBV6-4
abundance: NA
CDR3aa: ASSAGVGSPLH

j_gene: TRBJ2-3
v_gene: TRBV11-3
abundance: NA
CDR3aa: ASSPSGGRDTQY

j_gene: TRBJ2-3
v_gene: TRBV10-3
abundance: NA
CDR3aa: AISDPLAGVTDTQY

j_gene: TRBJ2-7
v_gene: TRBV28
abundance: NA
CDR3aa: ASRGTGSWYEQY

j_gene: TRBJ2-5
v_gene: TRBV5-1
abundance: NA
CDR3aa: ASSLGTSGAQETQY

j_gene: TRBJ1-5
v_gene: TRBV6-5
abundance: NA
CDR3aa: ASSFSVSGGRQPQH

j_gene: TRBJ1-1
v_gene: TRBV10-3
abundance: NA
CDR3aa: AISEGGRGTEAF

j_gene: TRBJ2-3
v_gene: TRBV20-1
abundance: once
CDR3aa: SARGTDTQY

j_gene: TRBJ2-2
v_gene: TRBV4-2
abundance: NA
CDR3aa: ASSRSGTGPGELF

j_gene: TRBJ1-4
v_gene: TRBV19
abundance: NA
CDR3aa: ASTIRDYPEKLF

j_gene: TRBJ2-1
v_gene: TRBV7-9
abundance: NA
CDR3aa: ASSLRLAAYNEQF

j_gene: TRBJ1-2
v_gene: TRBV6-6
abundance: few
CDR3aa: ASSFRDSGYT